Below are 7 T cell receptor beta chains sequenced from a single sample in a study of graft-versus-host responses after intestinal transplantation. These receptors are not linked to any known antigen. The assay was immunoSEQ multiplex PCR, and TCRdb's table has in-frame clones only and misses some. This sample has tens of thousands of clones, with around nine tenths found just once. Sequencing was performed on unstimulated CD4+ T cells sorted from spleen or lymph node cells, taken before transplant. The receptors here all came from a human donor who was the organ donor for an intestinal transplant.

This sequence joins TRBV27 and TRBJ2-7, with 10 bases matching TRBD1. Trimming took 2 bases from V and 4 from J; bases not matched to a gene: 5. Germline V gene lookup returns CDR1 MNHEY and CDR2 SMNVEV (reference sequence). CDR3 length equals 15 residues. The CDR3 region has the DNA TGTGCCAGCAGTTTAAAGAGGACAGGGGGGTACGAGCAGTACTTC. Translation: CASSLKRTGGYEQYF.

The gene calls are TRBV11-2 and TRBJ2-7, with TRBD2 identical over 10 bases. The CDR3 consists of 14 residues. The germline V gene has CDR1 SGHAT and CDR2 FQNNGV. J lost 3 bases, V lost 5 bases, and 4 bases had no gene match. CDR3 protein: CASSPGTSDYEQYF. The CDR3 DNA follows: TGTGCCAGCAGCCCGGGGACTAGCGACTACGAGCAGTACTTC.

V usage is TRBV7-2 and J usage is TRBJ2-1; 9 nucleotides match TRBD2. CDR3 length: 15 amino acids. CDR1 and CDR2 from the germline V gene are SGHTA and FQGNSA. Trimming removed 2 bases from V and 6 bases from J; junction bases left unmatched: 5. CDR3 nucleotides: TGTGCCAGCAGCTTAAGTAGCGGGAGTTTCAATGAGCAGTTCTTC. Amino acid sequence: CASSLSSGSFNEQFF.

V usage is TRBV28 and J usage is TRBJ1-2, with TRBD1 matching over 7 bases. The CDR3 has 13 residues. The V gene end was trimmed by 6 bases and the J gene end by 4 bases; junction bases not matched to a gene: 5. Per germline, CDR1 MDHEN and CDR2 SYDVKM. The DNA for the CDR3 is TGTGCCAGCAGGTTACAGGGGCTCTATGGCTACACCTTC. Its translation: CASRLQGLYGYTF.

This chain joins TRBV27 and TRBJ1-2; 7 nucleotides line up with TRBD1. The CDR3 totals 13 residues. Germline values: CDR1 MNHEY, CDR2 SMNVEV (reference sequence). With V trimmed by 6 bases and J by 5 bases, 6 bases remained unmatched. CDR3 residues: CASRIGTAYGYTF. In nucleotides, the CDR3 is TGTGCCAGCAGAATCGGGACAGCATATGGCTACACCTTC.

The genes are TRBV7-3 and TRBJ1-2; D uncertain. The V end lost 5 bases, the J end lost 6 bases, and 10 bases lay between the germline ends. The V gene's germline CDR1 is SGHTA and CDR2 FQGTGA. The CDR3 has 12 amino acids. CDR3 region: CASSPDKHGYTF. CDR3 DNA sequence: TGTGCCAGCAGCCCTGACAAACATGGCTACACCTTC.

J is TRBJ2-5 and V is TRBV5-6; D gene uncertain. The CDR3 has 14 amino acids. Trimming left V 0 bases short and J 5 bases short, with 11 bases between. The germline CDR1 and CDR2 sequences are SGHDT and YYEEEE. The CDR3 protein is CASSLGAAPETQYF. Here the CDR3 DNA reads TGTGCCAGCAGCTTGGGTGCGGCCCCGGAGACCCAGTACTTC.